These 30 T cell receptor beta chains share one sample of origin, sequenced in a study of blood T cell repertoires in COVID-19. Produced via immunoSEQ multiplex PCR; TCRdb's table is partial and in-frame only. Of about 140,000 clones detected, 87% appear once; the ten largest clones hold roughly 4%. The sample consisted of peripheral blood. The source of these receptors is a middle-aged woman with acute or convalescent COVID-19.

J is TRBJ2-5 and V is TRBV18; maybe TRBD1 (6 bases). This CDR3 spans 13 amino acids. The V gene lost 3 bases and the J gene lost 5 bases, with 10 bases spanning the gap. Looked up from germline, CDR1 is KGHSH and CDR2 is LQKENI. In DNA, the CDR3 is TGTGCCAGCTCACCGGGGCAGGGGGAGACCCAGTACTTC. Its translation: CASSPGQGETQYF.

The genes are TRBV10-3 and TRBJ1-6; D gene unclear. V dropped 6 bases and J dropped 7 bases, with 13 bases sitting between them. CDR1 and CDR2 (germline): ENHRY, SYGVKD. The CDR3 contains 14 residues. The CDR3 here is CAISNAPGNSPLHF. CDR3 DNA: TGTGCCATCAGCAACGCCCCCGGGAATTCACCCCTCCACTTT.

CDR3 bases: TGTGCCTGGGGAGGTCAGGACAGTCGGTACGAGCAGTACTTC. As protein: CAWGGQDSRYEQYF. The V and J genes are TRBV30 and TRBJ2-7, with D possibly matching TRBD1 (6 bases). The V and J ends lost 5 bases and 4 bases respectively, with 18 bases between them. The length of the CDR3 is 14 residues. Germline V gives CDR1 GTSNPN, CDR2 SVGIG (reference sequence). Combining the CDR3 with reference TRBV30 and TRBJ2-7 gives the whole variable domain SQTIHQWPATLVQPVGSPLSLECTVEGTSNPNLYWYRQAAGRGLQLLFYSVGIGQISSEVPQNLSASRPQDRQFILSSKKLLLSDSGFYLCAWGGQDSRYEQYFGPGTRLTVT.

The CDR3 region is CASSYDRISYEQYF. The CDR3 DNA sequence: TGTGCCAGCAGTTACGACAGAATCTCCTACGAGCAGTACTTC. V usage is TRBV6-2 or TRBV6-3 and J usage is TRBJ2-7, with D possibly TRBD1 on 5 matching bases. The germline V gene has CDR1 MNHEY and CDR2 SVGEGT. V lost 2 bases to trimming and J lost 0 bases, with 8 bases between them. This CDR3 contains 14 residues.

The chain joins TRBV2 to TRBJ2-1; 12 bases are a match to TRBD2. Germline V gives CDR1 SNHLY, CDR2 FYNNEI. V was pared by 8 bases and J by 10 bases, with 12 bases of the junction left unmatched. The CDR3 totals 15 residues. The CDR3 sequence is CASLSSGGAGGEQFF. CDR3 nucleotides: TGTGCCAGCCTCTCTAGCGGGGGGGCCGGAGGGGAGCAGTTCTTC.

The rearrangement joins TRBV19 to TRBJ2-3; TRBD2 matches 8 bases. The CDR3 consists of 13 residues. Germline V gene sequence: CDR1 LNHDA, CDR2 SQIVND (reference sequence). V lost 10 bases, J lost 3 bases, and 6 bases stayed unmatched. CDR3 region: CATQAGATDTQYF. For the CDR3, the DNA is TGTGCCACCCAAGCGGGAGCAACAGATACGCAGTATTTT.

This chain connects TRBV30 to TRBJ1-3; tentative D call: TRBD1 (5 bases). This CDR3 is built from 11 residues. Germline V gives CDR1 GTSNPN, CDR2 SVGIG (reference sequence). Trimming stripped 4 bases from V and 4 bases from J, with 5 bases between. CDR3 sequence: CAWTGGNTIYF. The CDR3 coding sequence is TGTGCCTGGACAGGGGGAAACACCATATATTTT.

The chain carries TRBV9 and TRBJ1-6, with D perhaps matching TRBD1 (6 bases). V was shortened by 0 bases and J by 0 bases, with 7 bases between the two germline ends. The germline gives CDR1 SGDLS, CDR2 YYNGEE. The CDR3 is 16 amino acids. This CDR3 is CASSVVDSSYNSPLHF. DNA of the CDR3: TGTGCCAGCAGCGTAGTGGACAGCTCCTATAATTCACCCCTCCACTTT.

The genes are TRBV20-1 and TRBJ2-7; 7 bases match TRBD1. This CDR3 has 11 amino acids. CDR1 is DFQATT, CDR2 SNEGSKA, per germline (reference sequence). The V gene end was trimmed by 5 bases and the J gene end by 6 bases; junction bases not matched to a gene: 4. The CDR3 coding sequence is TGCAGTGCTTGGGACAGAAGCGAGCAGTACTTC. Translating gives CSAWDRSEQYF.

The chain combines TRBV18 with TRBJ2-3, with D hard to call. The CDR3 is 13 residues long. Trimming took off 1 base at V and 5 bases at J, with 7 bases between the two ends. Germline values: CDR1 KGHSH, CDR2 LQKENI. DNA for the CDR3: TGTGCCAGCTCACCACTGGCGGTAGATACGCAGTATTTT. Encoded protein: CASSPLAVDTQYF.

The rearrangement joins TRBV28 to TRBJ2-1; 7 nucleotides align to TRBD2. Per germline, CDR1 MDHEN and CDR2 SYDVKM. This CDR3 contains 15 residues. J lost 2 bases, V lost 6 bases, and 7 bases had no gene match. In nucleotides, the CDR3 is TGTGCCAGCAGCCCATGGAGCGGGGCCTACAATGAGCAGTTCTTC. Protein: CASSPWSGAYNEQFF.

The chain links TRBV5-1 to TRBJ1-6, with 8 bases identical to TRBD1. V lost 4 bases to trimming and J lost 6 bases; unmatched junction nucleotides: 9. The CDR3 length is 16 residues. CDR1 is SGHRS and CDR2 is YFSETQ in the germline V gene. CDR3 region: CASSPRTGQPNSPLHF. Here the CDR3 DNA reads TGCGCCAGCAGCCCACGGACAGGGCAACCTAATTCACCCCTCCACTTT.

The chain couples TRBV19 to TRBJ2-3; D gene uncertain. V was pared by 6 bases and J by 0 bases, with 10 bases between. This CDR3 region has 14 residues. In germline, CDR1 is LNHDA, CDR2 SQIVND (reference sequence). The CDR3 nucleotides are TGTGCCAGTAGCTATCTATATAGCACAGATACGCAGTATTTT. It yields the protein CASSYLYSTDTQYF.

The chain carries TRBV7-9 and TRBJ2-2; 9 bases match TRBD1. J lost 0 bases, V lost 6 bases, and 8 bases had no gene match. CDR3 size: 17 residues. The V gene's germline CDR1 is SEHNR and CDR2 FQNEAQ (reference sequence). As DNA, the CDR3 is TGTGCCAGCAGACCCGCGGGACAGGGATCGAACACCGGGGAGCTGTTTTTT. Protein sequence: CASRPAGQGSNTGELFF.

This clone was seen a handful of times. The chain links TRBV4-3 to TRBJ2-3, with 9 bases identical to TRBD1. Germline CDR1 LGHNA, CDR2 YSLEER. This CDR3 is 18 amino acids long. Trimming took 1 base from V and 5 from J; bases not matched to a gene: 13. The CDR3 region is CASSQVPPGTGIQDTQYF. CDR3 DNA: TGCGCCAGCAGCCAAGTTCCCCCGGGGACAGGGATCCAAGATACGCAGTATTTT.

DNA for the CDR3: TGCAGTGCTAGTCCAGGGGGAGAGACCCAGTACTTC. Its protein is CSASPGGETQYF. The chain joins TRBV20-1 to TRBJ2-5, with TRBD1 identical over 7 bases. The germline V gene encodes CDR1 DFQATT and CDR2 SNEGSKA (reference sequence). The CDR3 has 12 residues. The J segment lost 4 bases and the V segment lost 3 bases, leaving 2 bases of the junction unmatched.

The V and J genes are TRBV5-1 and TRBJ2-1, with 12 positions matching TRBD2. The CDR3 runs to 14 residues. Germline loops: CDR1 SGHRS, CDR2 YFSETQ. V dropped 4 bases and J dropped 8; count of bases not matched to a gene: 4. The CDR3 nucleotides read TGCGCCAGCAGCCCACTAGCGGGAGGCGATGAGCAGTTCTTC. It codes for CASSPLAGGDEQFF.

For the CDR3, the DNA is TGTGCCAGCAGCTTGGAGGGGAATAATTCACCCCTCCACTTT. Its protein is CASSLEGNNSPLHF. This chain uses TRBV5-8 with TRBJ1-6; weak D call: TRBD1 (5 bases). Germline V gives CDR1 SGHTS, CDR2 YDEGEE. This CDR3 spans 14 amino acids. V was shortened by 0 bases and J by 5 bases, with 6 bases between the two germline ends. Combining the CDR3 with reference TRBV5-8 and TRBJ1-6 gives the whole variable domain EAGVTQSPTHLIKTRGQQATLRCSPISGHTSVYWYQQALGLGLQFLLWYDEGEERNRGNFPPRFSGRQFPNYSSELNVNALELEDSALYLCASSLEGNNSPLHFGNGTRLTVT.

The chain couples TRBV7-6 to TRBJ1-2; no clear D gene. Germline V gene sequence: CDR1 SGHVS, CDR2 FNYEAQ. CDR3 length: 15 amino acids. The V end was cut by 0 bases, the J end by 7 bases, with 15 bases between. Here the CDR3 reads CASSLASTGAGGYTF. The CDR3 DNA sequence: TGTGCCAGCAGCTTAGCTTCGACCGGAGCGGGTGGCTACACCTTC. The full variable domain, its missing parts supplied by reference TRBV7-6 and TRBJ1-2, is GAGVSQSPRYKVTKRGQDVALRCDPISGHVSLYWYRQALGQGPEFLTYFNYEAQQDKSGLPNDRFSAERPEGSISTLTIQRTEQRDSAMYRCASSLASTGAGGYTFGSGTRLTVV.

As concerns this clone: Different DNA sequences within this sample yield the same CDR3. The V gene is TRBV3-1 (or the pseudogene TRBV3-2), the J gene TRBJ2-1, with TRBD2 matching over 11 bases. This CDR3 region has 14 residues. Germline V gene lookup returns CDR1 LGHDT and CDR2 YNNKEL (reference sequence). With V trimmed by 1 base and J by 7 bases, 0 bases remained unmatched. CDR3 residues: CASSQGLAGNEQFF. CDR3 nucleotides: TGTGCCAGCAGCCAAGGACTAGCGGGGAATGAGCAGTTCTTC.

The chain has TRBV5-1 and TRBJ1-2, with D perhaps matching TRBD1 (5 bases). CDR3 length equals 14 residues. V dropped 2 bases and J dropped 3 bases, with 11 bases sitting between them. CDR1 is SGHRS and CDR2 is YFSETQ in the germline V gene. The CDR3 DNA follows: TGCGCCAGCAGCTTTCGGGGAGGGGACTATGGCTACACCTTC. It yields the protein CASSFRGGDYGYTF.

This chain connects TRBV14 to TRBJ2-7; 9 nucleotides line up with TRBD2. The germline CDR1 and CDR2 sequences are SGHDN and FVKESK. The CDR3 consists of 16 residues. With V trimmed by 1 base and J by 0 bases, 4 bases remained unmatched. The CDR3 sequence is CASSQGLAESSYEQYF. The CDR3 region has the DNA TGTGCCAGCAGCCAAGGACTAGCGGAAAGCTCCTACGAGCAGTACTTC.

The V call is TRBV4-2, the J call TRBJ2-5, with a possible D match to TRBD1 (6 bases). The V gene lost 1 base and the J gene lost 9 bases, with 12 bases spanning the gap. Germline CDR1 LGHNA, CDR2 YNFKEQ. This CDR3 region has 13 residues. DNA for the CDR3: TGTGCCAGCAGCCAAGGTCTAGAGGGGGCCCAGTACTTC. Protein: CASSQGLEGAQYF.

This clone is a singleton in its sample. The rearrangement joins TRBV7-3 to TRBJ2-3; no reliable D call. CDR3 length: 13 amino acids. V lost 5 bases and J lost 6, with 12 bases in between. The germline V gene encodes CDR1 SGHTA and CDR2 FQGTGA. In nucleotides, the CDR3 is TGTGCCAGCAGCCCAGCGTTGAAGGATACGCAGTATTTT. As protein: CASSPALKDTQYF.

DNA of the CDR3: TGTGCCAGTAGTATAGGTCCGCGCCCCACAGATACGCAGTATTTT. This sequence encodes CASSIGPRPTDTQYF. The V gene is TRBV19, the J gene TRBJ2-3, with D unclear. Germline values: CDR1 LNHDA, CDR2 SQIVND (reference sequence). This CDR3 comprises 15 residues. Trimming left V 1 base short and J 2 bases short, with 10 bases between.

The chain links TRBV12-3 or TRBV12-4 to TRBJ1-4; TRBD1 agrees at 9 bases. J gave up 12 bases and V 6 bases, and 5 bases lay outside the gene matches. The CDR3 is 12 residues long. The CDR3 loop reads CASSQQGAELFF. CDR3 DNA: TGTGCCAGCAGCCAACAGGGGGCTGAACTGTTTTTT.

The chain links TRBV9 to TRBJ1-2; D gene uncertain. Germline CDR1 reads SGDLS; CDR2 reads YYNGEE. CDR3 length: 18 residues. The ends were cut back, 2 bases at V and 0 bases at J, with 20 bases in the middle. The CDR3 sequence is CASSVSVNTSLSNYGYTF. CDR3 in DNA: TGTGCCAGCAGCGTTAGCGTGAACACCTCTCTCTCTAACTATGGCTACACCTTC.

CDR3 DNA: TGTGCCAGCAGCTCAGTAGCGGGGGGGCTGTACGAGCAGTACTTC. Encoded protein: CASSSVAGGLYEQYF. V and J are TRBV7-2 and TRBJ2-7; 11 bases map to TRBD2. This CDR3 is 15 amino acids long. Germline CDR1 reads SGHTA; CDR2 reads FQGNSA. V lost 4 bases, J lost 4 bases, and 6 bases stayed unmatched. The entire variable domain, with the rest obtained from reference TRBV7-2 and TRBJ2-7, is as follows: GAGVSQSPSNKVTEKGKDVELRCDPISGHTALYWYRQSLGQGLEFLIYFQGNSAPDKSGLPSDRFSAERTGGSVSTLTIQRTQQEDSAVYLCASSSVAGGLYEQYFGPGTRLTVT.

This chain links TRBV27 with TRBJ1-6; D is ambiguous. This CDR3 region has 13 residues. Germline V gene lookup returns CDR1 MNHEY and CDR2 SMNVEV (reference sequence). The V end lost 8 bases, the J end lost 6 bases, and 11 bases lay between the germline ends. CDR3 residues: CASQVAGNSPLHF. The CDR3 bases are TGTGCCAGCCAGGTGGCCGGTAATTCACCCCTCCACTTT.

This clone was recorded only once. The chain's CDR3 is CAISLSLDRGEQFF. The DNA for the CDR3 is TGTGCCATCAGTCTATCTCTGGACAGGGGCGAGCAGTTCTTC. This chain joins TRBV10-3 and TRBJ2-1, with TRBD1 identical over 9 bases. The CDR3 totals 14 residues. J lost 10 bases, V lost 5 bases, and 9 bases had no gene match. Germline CDR1 ENHRY, CDR2 SYGVKD.